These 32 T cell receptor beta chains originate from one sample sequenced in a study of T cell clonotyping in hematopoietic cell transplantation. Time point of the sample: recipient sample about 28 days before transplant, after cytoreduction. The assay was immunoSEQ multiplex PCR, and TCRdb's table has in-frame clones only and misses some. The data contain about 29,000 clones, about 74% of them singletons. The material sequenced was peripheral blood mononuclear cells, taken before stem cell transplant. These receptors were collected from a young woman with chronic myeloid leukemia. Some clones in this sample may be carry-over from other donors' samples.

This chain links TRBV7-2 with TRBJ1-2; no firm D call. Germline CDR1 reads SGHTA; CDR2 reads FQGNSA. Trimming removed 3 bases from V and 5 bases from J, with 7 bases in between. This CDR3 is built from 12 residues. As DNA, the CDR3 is TGTGCCAGCAGCTTTAGAGAATATGGCTACACCTTC. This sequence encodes CASSFREYGYTF.

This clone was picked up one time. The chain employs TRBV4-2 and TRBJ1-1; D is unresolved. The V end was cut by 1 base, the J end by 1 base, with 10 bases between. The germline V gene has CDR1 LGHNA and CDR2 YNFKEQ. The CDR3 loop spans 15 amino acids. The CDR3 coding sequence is TGTGCCAGCAGCCAAGGAAGGGCGGGGAACACTGAAGCTTTCTTT. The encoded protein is CASSQGRAGNTEAFF.

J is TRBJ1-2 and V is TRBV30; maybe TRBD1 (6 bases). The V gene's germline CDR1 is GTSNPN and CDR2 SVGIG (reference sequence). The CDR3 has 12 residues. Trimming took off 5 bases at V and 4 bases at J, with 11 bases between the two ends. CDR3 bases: TGTGCCTGGTCCGGGACACCCTATGGCTACACCTTC. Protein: CAWSGTPYGYTF.

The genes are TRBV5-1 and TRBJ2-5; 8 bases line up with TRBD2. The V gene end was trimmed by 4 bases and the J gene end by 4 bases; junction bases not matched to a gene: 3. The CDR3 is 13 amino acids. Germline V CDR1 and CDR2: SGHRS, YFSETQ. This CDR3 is CASSQTSGETQYF. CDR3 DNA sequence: TGCGCCAGCAGCCAAACTAGCGGAGAGACCCAGTACTTC.

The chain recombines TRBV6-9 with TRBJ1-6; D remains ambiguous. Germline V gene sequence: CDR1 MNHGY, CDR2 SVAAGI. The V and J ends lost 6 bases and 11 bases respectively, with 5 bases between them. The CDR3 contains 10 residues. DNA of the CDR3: TGTGCCAGCAGAGGTCCACCCCTCCACTTT. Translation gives CASRGPPLHF.

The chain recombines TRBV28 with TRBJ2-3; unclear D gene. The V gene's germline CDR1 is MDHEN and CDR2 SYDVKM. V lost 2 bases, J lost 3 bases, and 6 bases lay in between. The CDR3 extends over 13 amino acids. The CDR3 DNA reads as TGTGCCAGCAGTTTACCCTTTACAGATACGCAGTATTTT. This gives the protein CASSLPFTDTQYF.

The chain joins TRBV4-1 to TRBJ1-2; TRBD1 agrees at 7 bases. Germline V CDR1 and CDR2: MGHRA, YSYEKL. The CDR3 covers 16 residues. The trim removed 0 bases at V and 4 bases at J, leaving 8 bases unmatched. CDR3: CASSQEVRTGPYGYTF. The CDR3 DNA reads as TGCGCCAGCAGCCAAGAGGTGCGGACAGGACCCTATGGCTACACCTTC.

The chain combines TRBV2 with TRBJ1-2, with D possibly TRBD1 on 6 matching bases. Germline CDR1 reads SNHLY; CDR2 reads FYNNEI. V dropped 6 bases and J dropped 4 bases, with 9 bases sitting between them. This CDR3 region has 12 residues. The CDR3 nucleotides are TGTGCCAGCAGCCAGGACAGCTATGGCTACACCTTC. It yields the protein CASSQDSYGYTF.

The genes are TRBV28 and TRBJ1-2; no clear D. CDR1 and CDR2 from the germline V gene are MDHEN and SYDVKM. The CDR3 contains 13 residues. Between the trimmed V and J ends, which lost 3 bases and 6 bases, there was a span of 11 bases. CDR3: CASSFPVRDGYTF. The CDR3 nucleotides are TGTGCCAGCAGTTTCCCGGTTAGGGATGGCTACACCTTC.

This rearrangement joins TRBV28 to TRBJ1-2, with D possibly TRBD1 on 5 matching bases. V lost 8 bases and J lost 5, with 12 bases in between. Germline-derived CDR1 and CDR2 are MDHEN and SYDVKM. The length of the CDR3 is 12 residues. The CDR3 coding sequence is TGTGCCAGCGGGGCAAGAGGGTATGGCTACACCTTC. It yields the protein CASGARGYGYTF.

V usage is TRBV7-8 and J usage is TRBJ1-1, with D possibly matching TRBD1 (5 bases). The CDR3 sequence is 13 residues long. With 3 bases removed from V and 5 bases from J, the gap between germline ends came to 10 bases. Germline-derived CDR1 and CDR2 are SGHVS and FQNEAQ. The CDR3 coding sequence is TGTGCCAGCAGCTTGGGGGGGGAGACTGAAGCTTTCTTT. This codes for CASSLGGETEAFF.

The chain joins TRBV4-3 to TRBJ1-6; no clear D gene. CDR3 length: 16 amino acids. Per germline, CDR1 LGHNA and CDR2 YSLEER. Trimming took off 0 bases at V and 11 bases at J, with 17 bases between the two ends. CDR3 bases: TGCGCCAGCAGCCAAGAGGCAGTTGGAGATGGGGCACCCCTCCACTTT. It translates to CASSQEAVGDGAPLHF.

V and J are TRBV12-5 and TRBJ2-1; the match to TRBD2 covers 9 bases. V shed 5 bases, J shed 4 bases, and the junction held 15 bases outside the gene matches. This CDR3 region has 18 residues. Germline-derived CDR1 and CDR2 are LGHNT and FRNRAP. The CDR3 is CASGPPPSRAGGYNEQFF. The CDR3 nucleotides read TGTGCTAGTGGTCCGCCTCCCTCGAGGGCGGGGGGGTACAATGAGCAGTTCTTC.

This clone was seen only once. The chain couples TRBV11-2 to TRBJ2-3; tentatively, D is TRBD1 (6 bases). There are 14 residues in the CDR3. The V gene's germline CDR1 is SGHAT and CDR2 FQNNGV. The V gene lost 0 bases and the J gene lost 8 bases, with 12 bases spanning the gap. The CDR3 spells CASSLEGAARTQYF. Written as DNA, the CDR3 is TGTGCCAGCAGCTTAGAGGGGGCGGCTCGTACGCAGTATTTT.

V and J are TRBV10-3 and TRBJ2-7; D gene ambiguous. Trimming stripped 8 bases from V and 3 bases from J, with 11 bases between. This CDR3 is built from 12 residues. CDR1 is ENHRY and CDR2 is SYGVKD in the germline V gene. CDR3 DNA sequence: TGTGCCATCTCCAAGGAGAGCTACGAGCAGTACTTC. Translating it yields CAISKESYEQYF.

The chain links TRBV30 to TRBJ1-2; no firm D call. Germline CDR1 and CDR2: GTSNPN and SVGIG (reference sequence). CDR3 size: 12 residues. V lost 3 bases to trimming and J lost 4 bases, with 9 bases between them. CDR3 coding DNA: TGTGCCTGGAGCCCCGGGCTCTATGGCTACACCTTC. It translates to CAWSPGLYGYTF.

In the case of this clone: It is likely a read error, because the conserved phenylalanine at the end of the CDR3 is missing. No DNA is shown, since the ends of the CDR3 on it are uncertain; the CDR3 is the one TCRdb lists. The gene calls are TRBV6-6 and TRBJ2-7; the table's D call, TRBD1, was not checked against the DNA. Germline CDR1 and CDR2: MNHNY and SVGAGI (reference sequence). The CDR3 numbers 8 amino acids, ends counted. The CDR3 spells CASSYGRR.

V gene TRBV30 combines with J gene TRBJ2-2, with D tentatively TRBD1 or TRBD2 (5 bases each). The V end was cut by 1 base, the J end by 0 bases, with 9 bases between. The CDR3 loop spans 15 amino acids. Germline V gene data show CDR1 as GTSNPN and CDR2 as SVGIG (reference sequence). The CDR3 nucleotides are TGTGCCTGGAGTGCTGGGACGACGAACACCGGGGAGCTGTTTTTT. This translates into CAWSAGTTNTGELFF.

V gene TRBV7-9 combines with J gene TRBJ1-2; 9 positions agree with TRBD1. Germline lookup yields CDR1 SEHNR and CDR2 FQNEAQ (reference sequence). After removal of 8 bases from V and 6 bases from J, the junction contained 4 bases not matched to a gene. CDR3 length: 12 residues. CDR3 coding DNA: TGTGCCAGCGGAGGGACAGGGCATGGCTACACCTTC. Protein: CASGGTGHGYTF.

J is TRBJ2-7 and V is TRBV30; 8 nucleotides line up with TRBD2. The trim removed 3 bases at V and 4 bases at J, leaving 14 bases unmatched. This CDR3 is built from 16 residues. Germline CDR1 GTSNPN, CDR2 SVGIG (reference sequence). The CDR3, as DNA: TGTGCCTGGAGCGGGGGGGGAAAAACAACTCCTTACGAGCAGTACTTC. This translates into CAWSGGGKTTPYEQYF.

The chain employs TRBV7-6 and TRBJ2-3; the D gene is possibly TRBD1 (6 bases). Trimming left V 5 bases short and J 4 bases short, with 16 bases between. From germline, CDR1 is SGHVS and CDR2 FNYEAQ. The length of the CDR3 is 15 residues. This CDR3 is CASSLRGISPDTQYF. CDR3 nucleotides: TGTGCCAGCAGCCTTAGGGGGATATCCCCAGATACGCAGTATTTT.

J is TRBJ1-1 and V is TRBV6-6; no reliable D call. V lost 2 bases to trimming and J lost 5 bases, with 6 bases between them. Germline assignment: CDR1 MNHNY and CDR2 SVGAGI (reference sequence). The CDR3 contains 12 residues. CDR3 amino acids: CASSYVGTEAFF. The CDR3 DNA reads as TGTGCCAGCAGTTACGTAGGAACTGAAGCTTTCTTT.

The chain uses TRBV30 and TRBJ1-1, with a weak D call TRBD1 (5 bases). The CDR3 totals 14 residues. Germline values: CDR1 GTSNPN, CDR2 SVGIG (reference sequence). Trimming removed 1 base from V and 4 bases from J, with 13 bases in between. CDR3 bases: TGTGCCTGGAGTGGTCTCTACGGGGGCACTGAAGCTTTCTTT. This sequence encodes CAWSGLYGGTEAFF.

CDR3 in DNA: TGCGCCAGCAGCCACCCGGGGACTAGCGGGGGGACCAGTCTCCCCACAGATACGCAGTATTTT. Translating it yields CASSHPGTSGGTSLPTDTQYF. V is TRBV4-1 and J is TRBJ2-3; TRBD2 matches at 15 bases. The CDR3 is made up of 21 amino acids. The germline V gene encodes CDR1 MGHRA and CDR2 YSYEKL. The V and J ends lost 3 bases and 2 bases, in that order; junction bases with no gene match: 15.

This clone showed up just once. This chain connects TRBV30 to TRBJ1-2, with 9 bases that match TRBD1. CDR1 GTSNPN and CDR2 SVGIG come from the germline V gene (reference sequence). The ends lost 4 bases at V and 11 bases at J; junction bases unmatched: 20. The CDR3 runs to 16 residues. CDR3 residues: CAWTPGTGRGILVYTF. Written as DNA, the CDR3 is TGTGCCTGGACCCCCGGGACAGGGAGGGGTATATTGGTTTACACCTTC.

The CDR3 DNA reads as TGTGCCAGTCAGGGACAGGCTCTCTCTAACTATGGCTACACCTTC. This translates into CASQGQALSNYGYTF. This sequence joins TRBV19 and TRBJ1-2; TRBD1 matches at 8 bases. The CDR3 has 15 amino acids. Trimming at V came to 8 bases and at J to 0 bases, leaving 8 bases not matched to a gene. From germline, CDR1 is LNHDA and CDR2 SQIVND (reference sequence).

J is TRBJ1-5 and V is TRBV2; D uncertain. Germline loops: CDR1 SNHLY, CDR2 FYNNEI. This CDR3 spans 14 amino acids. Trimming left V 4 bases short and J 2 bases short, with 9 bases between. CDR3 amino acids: CASSGQVRNQPQHF. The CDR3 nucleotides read TGTGCCAGCAGTGGTCAGGTGCGCAATCAGCCCCAGCATTTT.

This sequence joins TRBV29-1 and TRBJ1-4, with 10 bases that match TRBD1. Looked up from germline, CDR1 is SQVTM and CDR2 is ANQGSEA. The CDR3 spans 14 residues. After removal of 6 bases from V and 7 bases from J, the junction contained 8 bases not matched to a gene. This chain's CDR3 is CSVRVTGGSEKLFF. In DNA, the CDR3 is TGCAGCGTGAGGGTGACAGGGGGCTCTGAAAAACTGTTTTTT.

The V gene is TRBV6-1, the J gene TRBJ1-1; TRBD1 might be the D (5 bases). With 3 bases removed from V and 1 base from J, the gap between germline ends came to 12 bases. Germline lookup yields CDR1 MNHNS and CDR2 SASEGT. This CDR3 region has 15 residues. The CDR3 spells CASSEGGAANTEAFF. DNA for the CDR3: TGTGCCAGCAGTGAGGGCGGGGCCGCGAACACTGAAGCTTTCTTT.

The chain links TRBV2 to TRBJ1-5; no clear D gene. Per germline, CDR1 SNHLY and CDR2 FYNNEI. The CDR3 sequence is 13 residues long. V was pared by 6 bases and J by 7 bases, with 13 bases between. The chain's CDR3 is CASSRTISQPQHF. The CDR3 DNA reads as TGTGCCAGCAGCCGGACGATAAGCCAGCCCCAGCATTTT.

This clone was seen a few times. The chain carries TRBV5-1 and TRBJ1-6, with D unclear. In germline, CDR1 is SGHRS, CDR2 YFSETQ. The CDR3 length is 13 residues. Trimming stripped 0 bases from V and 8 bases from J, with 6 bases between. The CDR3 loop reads CASSLGGDSPLHF. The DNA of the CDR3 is TGCGCCAGCAGCTTGGGAGGCGATTCACCCCTCCACTTT.

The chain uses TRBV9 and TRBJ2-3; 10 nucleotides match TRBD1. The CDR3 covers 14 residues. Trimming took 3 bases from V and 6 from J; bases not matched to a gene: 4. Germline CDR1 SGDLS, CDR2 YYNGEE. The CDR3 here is CASSGTGGLDTQYF. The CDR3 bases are TGTGCCAGCAGCGGGACAGGGGGATTGGATACGCAGTATTTT.